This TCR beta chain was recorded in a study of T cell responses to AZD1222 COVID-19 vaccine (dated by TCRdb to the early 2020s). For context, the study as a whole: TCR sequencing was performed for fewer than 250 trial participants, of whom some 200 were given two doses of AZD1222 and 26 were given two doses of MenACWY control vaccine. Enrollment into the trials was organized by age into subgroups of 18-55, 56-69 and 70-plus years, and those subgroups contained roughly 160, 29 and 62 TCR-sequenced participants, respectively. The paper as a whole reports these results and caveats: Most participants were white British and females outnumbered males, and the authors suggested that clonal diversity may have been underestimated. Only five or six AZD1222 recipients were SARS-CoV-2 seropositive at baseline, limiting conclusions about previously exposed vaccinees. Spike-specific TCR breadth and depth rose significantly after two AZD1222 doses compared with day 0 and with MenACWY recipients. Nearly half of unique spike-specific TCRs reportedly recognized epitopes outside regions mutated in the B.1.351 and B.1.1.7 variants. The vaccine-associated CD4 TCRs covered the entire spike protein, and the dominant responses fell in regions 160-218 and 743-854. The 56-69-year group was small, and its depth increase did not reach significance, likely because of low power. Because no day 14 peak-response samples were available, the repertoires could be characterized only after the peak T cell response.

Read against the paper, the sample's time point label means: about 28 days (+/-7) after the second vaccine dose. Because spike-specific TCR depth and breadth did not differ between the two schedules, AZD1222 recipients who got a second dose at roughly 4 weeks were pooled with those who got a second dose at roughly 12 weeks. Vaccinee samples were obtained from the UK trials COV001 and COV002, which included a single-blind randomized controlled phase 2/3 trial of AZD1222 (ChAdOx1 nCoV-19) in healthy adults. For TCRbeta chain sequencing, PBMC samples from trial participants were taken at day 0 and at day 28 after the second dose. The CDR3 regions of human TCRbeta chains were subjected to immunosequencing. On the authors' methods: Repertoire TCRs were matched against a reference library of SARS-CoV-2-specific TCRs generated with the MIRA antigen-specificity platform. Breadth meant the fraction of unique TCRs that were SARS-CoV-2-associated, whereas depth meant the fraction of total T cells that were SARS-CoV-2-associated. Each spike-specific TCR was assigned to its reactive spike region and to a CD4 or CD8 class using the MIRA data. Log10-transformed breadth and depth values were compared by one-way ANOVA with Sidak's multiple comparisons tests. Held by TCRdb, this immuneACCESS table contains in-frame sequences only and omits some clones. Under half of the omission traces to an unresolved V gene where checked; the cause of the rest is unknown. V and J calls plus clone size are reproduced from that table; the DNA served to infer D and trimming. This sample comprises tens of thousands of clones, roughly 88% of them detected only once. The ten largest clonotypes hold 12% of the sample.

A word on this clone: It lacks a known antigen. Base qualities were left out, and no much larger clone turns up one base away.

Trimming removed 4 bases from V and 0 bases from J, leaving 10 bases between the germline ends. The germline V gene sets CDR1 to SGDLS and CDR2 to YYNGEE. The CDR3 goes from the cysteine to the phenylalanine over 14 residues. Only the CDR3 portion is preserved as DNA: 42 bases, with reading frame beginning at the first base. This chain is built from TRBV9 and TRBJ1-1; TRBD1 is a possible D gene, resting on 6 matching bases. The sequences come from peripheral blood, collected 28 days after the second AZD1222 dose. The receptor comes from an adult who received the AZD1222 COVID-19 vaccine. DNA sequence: TGTGCCAGCAGCCCGGGACACGTGAACACTGAAGCTTTCTTT. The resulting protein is CASSPGHVNTEAFF.